Below are 17 T cell receptor beta chains sequenced from a single sample in a study of Graves' ophthalmopathy and Graves' hyperthyroidism. The sequenced template was RNA, covering the TCR beta CDR3 region. First-round RT-PCR relied on HTBI primers, and a second-round multiplex PCR came next. Each CDR3 protein gets one entry after TCRdb re-called the multiplex PCR reads with MiXCR. This table holds 200,000 to 250,000 distinct CDR3 sequences, roughly 50% found once. The sequencing input was peripheral blood. The receptors here all came from an adult man with Graves' ophthalmopathy.

This clonotype was seen just once. This chain uses TRBV29-1 with TRBJ2-2; D might be TRBD2 (6 bases). The V and J ends lost 5 bases and 2 bases respectively, with 9 bases between them. Germline V CDR1 and CDR2: SQVTM, ANQGSEA. This CDR3 has 13 amino acids. The CDR3 DNA is TGCAGCGTTCCCGGGACTAACACCGGGGAGCTGTTTTTT. It yields the protein CSVPGTNTGELFF.

A note on this clonotype: The conserved final phenylalanine or tryptophan is absent from the CDR3, which likely points to a read error. It is unclear where the CDR3 begins or ends on the DNA, so no DNA is shown, and the CDR3 is as TCRdb lists it. This chain joins TRBV28 and TRBJ2-7; TRBD1 is taken as the D call from the table, unchecked against the DNA. Both ends counted, the CDR3 spans 13 residues. CDR1 and CDR2 (germline): MDHEN, SYDVKM. This chain's CDR3 is CASSLWEGDRANT.

The chain has TRBV28 and TRBJ1-1; no reliable D call. In germline, CDR1 is MDHEN, CDR2 SYDVKM. V gave up 1 base and J gave up 9 bases, with 6 bases separating them. The CDR3 totals 11 residues. The CDR3 reads CASSLYSQAFF. CDR3 in DNA: TGTGCCAGCAGTTTATACTCCCAAGCTTTCTTT.

As to this clonotype: A much larger clone is a single base away; this may be a read error. As the CDR3 is not closed by the conserved phenylalanine or tryptophan, this likely results from a read error. CDR3 nucleotide sequence: TGCAGCGTTGAGCAGCCCCTTAACTATGGCTACACCCTC. It encodes CSVEQPLNYGYTL. The gene calls are TRBV29-1 and TRBJ1-2, with D unresolved. Germline-derived CDR1 and CDR2 are SQVTM and ANQGSEA. The V end lost 3 bases, the J end lost 1 base, and 9 bases lay between the germline ends. The length of the CDR3 is 13 residues.

A word on this clonotype: Compared with germline, one end of the junction differs, possibly owing to a read error. This sequence joins TRBV4-1 and TRBJ1-2; 9 nucleotides agree with TRBD1. The CDR3 spans 13 residues. The germline CDR1 and CDR2 sequences are MGHRA and YSYEKL. The CDR3 sequence: CASSPDRGYGYTF. The CDR3 bases are TGTGCCAGTAGTCCGGACAGGGGTTACGGCTACACCTTC.

The gene calls are TRBV7-2 and TRBJ1-6, with D unclear. In germline, CDR1 is SGHTA, CDR2 FQGNSA. The CDR3 spans 14 residues. V lost 6 bases to trimming and J lost 7 bases, with 13 bases between them. As DNA, the CDR3 is TGTGCCAGCAGACTAGACTGGAGGAATTCACCCCTCCACTTT. It specifies CASRLDWRNSPLHF.

This sequence joins TRBV7-2 and TRBJ2-7, with a tentative D call TRBD2 (5 bases). The CDR3 is 14 amino acids. The germline V gene has CDR1 SGHTA and CDR2 FQGNSA. The V end lost 2 bases, the J end lost 2 bases, and 10 bases lay between the germline ends. CDR3 nucleotides: TGTGCCAGCAGCTTAACGGGAAGTACCTACGAGCAGTACTTC. As protein: CASSLTGSTYEQYF. Looking up the rest from reference TRBV7-2 and TRBJ2-7 gives the full variable domain: GAGVSQSPSNKVTEKGKDVELRCDPISGHTALYWYRQSLGQGLEFLIYFQGNSAPDKSGLPSDRFSAERTGGSVSTLTIQRTQQEDSAVYLCASSLTGSTYEQYFGPGTRLTVT.

This clonotype was picked up a small number of times. The J gene is TRBJ1-1, the V gene TRBV25-1, with 8 positions matching TRBD1. Germline values: CDR1 MGHDK, CDR2 SYGVNS. V lost 5 bases and J lost 1; bases outside the gene matches: 6. The CDR3 runs 15 residues. The CDR3 sequence is CASSPHGQGNTEAFF. The CDR3 nucleotides are TGTGCCAGCAGTCCCCACGGACAGGGGAACACTGAAGCTTTCTTT.

This clonotype was seen repeatedly, ten times or more. J is TRBJ1-3 and V is TRBV2, with 8 nucleotides matching TRBD1. V lost 6 bases and J lost 7; bases outside the gene matches: 11. The germline CDR1 and CDR2 sequences are SNHLY and FYNNEI. This CDR3 comprises 15 residues. CDR3 region: CASSVGTGSGNTIYF. In nucleotides, the CDR3 is TGTGCCAGCAGCGTCGGGACAGGCAGTGGGAACACCATATATTTT.

The chain recombines TRBV20-1 with TRBJ2-7, with a weak D call TRBD1 (6 bases). Trimming took off 5 bases at V and 6 bases at J, with 14 bases between the two ends. This CDR3 comprises 12 residues. The germline CDR1 and CDR2 sequences are DFQATT and SNEGSKA (reference sequence). CDR3 coding DNA: TGCAGTGCTCGGACGGACAGTGGCGAGCAGTACTTC. Translating it yields CSARTDSGEQYF.

The rearrangement uses TRBV19 and TRBJ2-2; 8 bases map to TRBD2. Per the germline V gene, CDR1 is LNHDA and CDR2 is SQIVND (reference sequence). The V and J ends lost 7 bases and 0 bases, in that order; junction bases with no gene match: 7. The CDR3 has 16 residues. CDR3 protein: CASTSGGATNTGELFF. CDR3 DNA sequence: TGTGCCAGTACCTCGGGGGGGGCGACGAACACCGGGGAGCTGTTTTTT.

A single count supports this clonotype. The chain is built from TRBV5-6 and TRBJ1-6; the match to TRBD1 covers 12 bases. This CDR3 contains 14 residues. Per the germline V gene, CDR1 is SGHDT and CDR2 is YYEEEE. The trim removed 6 bases at V and 10 bases at J, leaving 5 bases unmatched. CDR3 in amino acids: CASNWDRGLSPLHF. The CDR3 DNA sequence: TGTGCCAGCAACTGGGACAGGGGGCTCTCACCCCTCCACTTT.

This clonotype was recorded a few times. This sequence joins TRBV20-1 and TRBJ2-2; D ambiguous. V was pared by 6 bases and J by 1 base, with 3 bases between. In germline, CDR1 is DFQATT, CDR2 SNEGSKA (reference sequence). The CDR3 runs to 11 residues. DNA of the CDR3: TGCAGTGCCGGGAACACCGGGGAGCTGTTTTTT. It is translated as CSAGNTGELFF.

The chain employs TRBV7-2 and TRBJ2-2, with TRBD2 as a possible D gene (6 bases). Germline lookup yields CDR1 SGHTA and CDR2 FQGNSA. The CDR3 loop spans 17 amino acids. V lost 6 bases and J 2 bases, leaving 19 bases between the germline ends. The CDR3 is CASRPTGTGENTGELFF. Written as DNA, the CDR3 is TGTGCCAGCAGACCAACGGGGACGGGAGAAAACACCGGGGAGCTGTTTTTT.

This sequence joins TRBV27 and TRBJ1-2; TRBD1 is a possible D gene (6 bases). V lost 4 bases to trimming and J lost 4 bases, with 13 bases between them. The CDR3 has 14 amino acids. Germline assignment: CDR1 MNHEY and CDR2 SMNVEV (reference sequence). CDR3 residues: CASSSADSPYGYTF. The CDR3 DNA follows: TGTGCCAGCAGTTCCGCGGACAGCCCCTATGGCTACACCTTC.

This clonotype was detected a few times. This sequence joins TRBV5-1 and TRBJ2-7; tentatively, D is TRBD2 (6 bases). V was shortened by 0 bases and J by 2 bases, with 15 bases between the two germline ends. This CDR3 has 16 amino acids. Looked up from germline, CDR1 is SGHRS and CDR2 is YFSETQ. The CDR3 here is CASSLASGGTPYEQYF. The CDR3 nucleotides read TGCGCCAGCAGCTTGGCCAGCGGAGGGACCCCCTACGAGCAGTACTTC.

V is TRBV10-3 and J is TRBJ2-7; 14 bases match TRBD2. This CDR3 contains 17 residues. CDR1 is ENHRY and CDR2 is SYGVKD in the germline V gene. The CDR3 sequence: CAISESALGLAGEALAV. The CDR3 DNA is TGTGCCATCAGTGAGTCGGCCCTGGGACTAGCGGGAGAAGCCCTAGCGGTC.